This T cell receptor beta chain was recorded in a study of blood T cells in healthy people across ages. Study-level findings and limits: Not knowing donor CMV status may have confounded expanded clonotype changes. Greater diversity and more naive CD4+ cells were seen in long-lived donors than in aged donors. Calculation of diversity from one million T cells yielded estimates considered to be underestimates.

Combining a sample-barcoded 5' primer with a J-beta primer mix, a second PCR ran for roughly 7 to 12 cycles. In TCRdb, the 5' RACE reads were re-called with MiXCR into one record per CDR3 protein. Of some 1.8 million distinct CDR3 sequences in the sample, about two fifths are singletons; the top ten hold 23%. In the case of this clonotype: Antigen: not known. A single base separates this from a much larger clone, so it may be a read error.

The specimen sequenced was blood. This clonotype was sampled from a human donor in good health.

CDR3 loop: CASRFGQFYGYTF. The CDR3 nucleotides read TGTGCCAGCAGGTTCGGACAGTTCTATGGCTACACCTTC. The genes are TRBV12-3 or TRBV12-4 and TRBJ1-2; TRBD1 is a possible D gene (6 bases). V was cut by 6 bases and J by 4 bases, with 12 bases left in between. The CDR3 length is 13 residues.